This entry is about one T cell receptor beta chain. Its target is not known. One end of the junction varies from germline; a read error may be responsible. This sample was taken from a study of CD8 T cells in ankylosing spondylitis. A single record per CDR3 protein comes from TCRdb applying MiXCR to the 5' RACE reads. Of about 340,000 distinct CDR3 sequences listed, approximately 15% are singletons. CDR3 length: 14 residues. Germline CDR1 is SQVTM and CDR2 is ANQGSEA. Study results and caveats: Matched ankylosing spondylitis synovial fluid reportedly contained a significantly enriched population of disease-linked clones.

Sequencing was carried out using blood, either unsorted or a sorted T cell fraction (not recorded which). The clonotype was recovered from a male donor with ankylosing spondylitis or in good health (not recorded which). The rearrangement uses TRBV29-1 and TRBJ2-3, with D uncertain. The CDR3 is CSVVPPGRTDMQYF. The CDR3 nucleotides read TGCAGCGTGGTACCCCCCGGTCGCACAGATATGCAGTATTTT.